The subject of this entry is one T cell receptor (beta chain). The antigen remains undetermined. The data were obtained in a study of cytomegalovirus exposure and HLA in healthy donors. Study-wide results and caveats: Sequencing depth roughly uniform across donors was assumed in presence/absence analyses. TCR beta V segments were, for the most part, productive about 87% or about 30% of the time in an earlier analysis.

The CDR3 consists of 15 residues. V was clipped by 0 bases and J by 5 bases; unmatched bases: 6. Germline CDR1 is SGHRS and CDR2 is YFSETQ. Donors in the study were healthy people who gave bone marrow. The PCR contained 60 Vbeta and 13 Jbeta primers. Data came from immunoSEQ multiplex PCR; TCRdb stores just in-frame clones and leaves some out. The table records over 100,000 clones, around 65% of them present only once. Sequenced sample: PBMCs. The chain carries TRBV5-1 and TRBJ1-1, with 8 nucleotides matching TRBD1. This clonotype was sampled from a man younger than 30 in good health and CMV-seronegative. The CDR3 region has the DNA TGCGCCAGCAGCTTGGAAACAGGGGGACAAACTGAAGCTTTCTTT. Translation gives CASSLETGGQTEAFF.